One T cell receptor beta chain is described in this entry. This entry is derived from a study of blood T cell repertoires in COVID-19. V gave up 3 bases and J gave up 0 bases; unmatched junction bases: 5. CDR1 is SGHRS and CDR2 is YFSETQ in the germline V gene. The CDR3 is 15 amino acids. Original processing methods: Researchers report that nucleated cell counts were estimated from reference gene primer amplification. Only in-frame clones appear in the TCRdb table, and some are missing; sequencing was by immunoSEQ multiplex PCR. The V and J calls and clone size come from that table; D and trimming were worked out from the DNA. This table has about 250,000 clones, about 80% appearing once.

V is TRBV5-1 and J is TRBJ2-7; 8 nucleotides match TRBD1. The receptor's source is a man at least 80 years old with acute or convalescent COVID-19. The specimen was peripheral blood. CDR3 in DNA: TGCGCCAGCAGCTCCATGACAGGGGCCTCCTACGAGCAGTACTTC. The encoded protein is CASSSMTGASYEQYF. Together with reference TRBV5-1 and TRBJ2-7, the CDR3 gives the full variable domain: KAGVTQTPRYLIKTRGQQVTLSCSPISGHRSVSWYQQTPGQGLQFLFEYFSETQRNKGNFPGRFSGRQFSNSRSEMNVSTLELGDSALYLCASSSMTGASYEQYFGPGTRLTVT.